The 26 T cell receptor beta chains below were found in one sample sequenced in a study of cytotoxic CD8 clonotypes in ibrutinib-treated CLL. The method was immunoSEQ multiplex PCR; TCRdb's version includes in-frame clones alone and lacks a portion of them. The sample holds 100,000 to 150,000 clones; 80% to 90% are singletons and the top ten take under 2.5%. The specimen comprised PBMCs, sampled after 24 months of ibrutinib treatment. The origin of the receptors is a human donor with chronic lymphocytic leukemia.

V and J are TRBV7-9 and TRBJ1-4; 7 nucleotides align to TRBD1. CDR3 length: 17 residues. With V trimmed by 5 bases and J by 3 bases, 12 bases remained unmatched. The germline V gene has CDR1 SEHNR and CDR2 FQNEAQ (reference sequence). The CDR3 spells CASSRRTGAEANEKLFF. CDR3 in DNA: TGTGCCAGCAGCCGACGTACAGGGGCCGAGGCTAATGAAAAACTGTTTTTT. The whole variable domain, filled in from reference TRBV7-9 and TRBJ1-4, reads DTGVSQNPRHKITKRGQNVTFRCDPISEHNRLYWYRQTLGQGPEFLTYFQNEAQLEKSRLLSDRFSAERPKGSFSTLEIQRTEQGDSAMYLCASSRRTGAEANEKLFFGSGTQLSVL.

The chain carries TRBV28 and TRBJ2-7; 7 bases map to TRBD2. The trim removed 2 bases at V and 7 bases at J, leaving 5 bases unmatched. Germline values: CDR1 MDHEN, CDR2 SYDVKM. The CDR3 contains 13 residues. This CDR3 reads CASSLPAGGEQYF. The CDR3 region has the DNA TGTGCCAGCAGTTTACCCGCCGGGGGGGAGCAGTACTTC. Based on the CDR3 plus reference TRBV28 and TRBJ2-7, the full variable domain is DVKVTQSSRYLVKRTGEKVFLECVQDMDHENMFWYRQDPGLGLRLIYFSYDVKMKEKGDIPEGYSVSREKKERFSLILESASTNQTSMYLCASSLPAGGEQYFGPGTRLTVT.

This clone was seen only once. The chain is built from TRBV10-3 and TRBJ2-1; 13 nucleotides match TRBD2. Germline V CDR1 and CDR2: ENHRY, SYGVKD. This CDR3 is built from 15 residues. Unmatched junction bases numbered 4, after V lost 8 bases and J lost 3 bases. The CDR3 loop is CAIGWTSGSYNEQFF. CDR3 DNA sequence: TGTGCCATCGGCTGGACTAGCGGGAGCTACAATGAGCAGTTCTTC.

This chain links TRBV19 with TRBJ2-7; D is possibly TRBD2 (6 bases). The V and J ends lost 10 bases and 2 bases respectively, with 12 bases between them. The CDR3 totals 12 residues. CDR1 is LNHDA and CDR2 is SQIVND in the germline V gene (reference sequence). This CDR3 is CATHGGTYEQYF. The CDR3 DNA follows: TGTGCCACCCACGGGGGAACCTACGAGCAGTACTTC.

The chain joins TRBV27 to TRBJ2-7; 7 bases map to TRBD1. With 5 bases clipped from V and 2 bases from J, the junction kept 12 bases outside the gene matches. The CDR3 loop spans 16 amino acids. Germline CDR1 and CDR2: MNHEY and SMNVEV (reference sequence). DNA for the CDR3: TGTGCCAGCAGTCCTACGCGGACAGGCTTAGCCTACGAGCAGTACTTC. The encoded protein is CASSPTRTGLAYEQYF.

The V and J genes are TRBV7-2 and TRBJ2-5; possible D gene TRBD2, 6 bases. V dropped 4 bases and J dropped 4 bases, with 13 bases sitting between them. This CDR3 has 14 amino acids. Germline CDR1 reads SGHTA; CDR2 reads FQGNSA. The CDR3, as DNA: TGTGCCAGCAGCTCCGGCCTGGGGGGAGAGACCCAGTACTTC. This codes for CASSSGLGGETQYF.

The CDR3 is CASSYERASGNTIYF. The DNA of the CDR3 is TGTGCCAGCAGTTATGAGCGAGCCTCCGGAAACACCATATATTTT. The rearrangement links TRBV6-5 to TRBJ1-3; D gene ambiguous. Germline V gene lookup returns CDR1 MNHEY and CDR2 SVGAGI. V lost 3 bases and J lost 4, with 13 bases in between. The CDR3 spans 15 residues.

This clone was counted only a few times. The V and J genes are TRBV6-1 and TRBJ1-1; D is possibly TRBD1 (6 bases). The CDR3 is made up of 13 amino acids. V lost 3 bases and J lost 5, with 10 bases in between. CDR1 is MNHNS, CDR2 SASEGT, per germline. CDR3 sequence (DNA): TGTGCCAGCAGTGACAGGGGATTGACTGAAGCTTTCTTT. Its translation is CASSDRGLTEAFF.

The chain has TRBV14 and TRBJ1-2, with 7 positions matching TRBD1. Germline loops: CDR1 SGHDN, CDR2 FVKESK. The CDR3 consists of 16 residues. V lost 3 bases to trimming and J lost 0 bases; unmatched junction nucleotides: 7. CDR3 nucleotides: TGTGCCAGCAGCCAGGCTCACAGGGGAACTAACTATGGCTACACCTTC. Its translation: CASSQAHRGTNYGYTF.

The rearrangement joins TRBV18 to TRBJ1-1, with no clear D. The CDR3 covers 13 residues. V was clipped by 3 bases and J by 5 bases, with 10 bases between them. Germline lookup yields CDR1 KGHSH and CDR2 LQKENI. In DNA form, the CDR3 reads TGTGCCAGCTCACCGCCTGGGCAGACTGAAGCTTTCTTT. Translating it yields CASSPPGQTEAFF.

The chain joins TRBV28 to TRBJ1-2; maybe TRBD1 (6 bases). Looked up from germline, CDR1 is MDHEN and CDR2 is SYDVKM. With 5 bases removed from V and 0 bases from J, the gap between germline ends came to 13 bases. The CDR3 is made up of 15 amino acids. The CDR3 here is CASSAQDRANYGYTF. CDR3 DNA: TGTGCCAGCAGTGCCCAGGACAGAGCTAACTATGGCTACACCTTC.

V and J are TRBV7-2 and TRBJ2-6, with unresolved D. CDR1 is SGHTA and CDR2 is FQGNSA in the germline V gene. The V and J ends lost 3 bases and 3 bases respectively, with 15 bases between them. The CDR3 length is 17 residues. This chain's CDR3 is CASSFGQRLLGANVLTF. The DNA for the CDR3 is TGTGCCAGCAGCTTCGGGCAGCGCCTCCTTGGGGCCAACGTCCTGACTTTC.

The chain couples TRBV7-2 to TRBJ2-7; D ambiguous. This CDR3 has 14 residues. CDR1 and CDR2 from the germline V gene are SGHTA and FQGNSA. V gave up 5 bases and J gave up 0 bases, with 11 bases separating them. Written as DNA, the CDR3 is TGTGCCAGCAGCATTGGACGGTTCTCCTACGAGCAGTACTTC. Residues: CASSIGRFSYEQYF.

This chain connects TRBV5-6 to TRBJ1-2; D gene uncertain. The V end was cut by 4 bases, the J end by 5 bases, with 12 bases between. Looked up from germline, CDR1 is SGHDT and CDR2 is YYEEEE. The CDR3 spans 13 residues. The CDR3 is CASSPPPGYGYTF. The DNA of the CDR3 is TGTGCCAGCAGCCCACCCCCGGGATATGGCTACACCTTC. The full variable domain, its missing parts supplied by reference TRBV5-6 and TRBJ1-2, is DAGVTQSPTHLIKTRGQQVTLRCSPKSGHDTVSWYQQALGQGPQFIFQYYEEEERQRGNFPDRFSGHQFPNYSSELNVNALLLGDSALYLCASSPPPGYGYTFGSGTRLTVV.

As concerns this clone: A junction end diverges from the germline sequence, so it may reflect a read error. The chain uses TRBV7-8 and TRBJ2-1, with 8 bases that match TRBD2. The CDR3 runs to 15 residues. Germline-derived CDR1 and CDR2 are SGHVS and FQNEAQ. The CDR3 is CASRPAGDLAGRGVF. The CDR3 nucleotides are TGTGCCAGCAGACCTGCAGGAGACTTAGCGGGACGTGGGGTCTTC.

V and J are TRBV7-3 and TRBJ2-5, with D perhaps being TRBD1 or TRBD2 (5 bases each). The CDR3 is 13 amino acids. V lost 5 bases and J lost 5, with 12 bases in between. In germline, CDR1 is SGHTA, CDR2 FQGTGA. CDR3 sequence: CASSRDQAETQYF. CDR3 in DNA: TGTGCCAGCAGCCGGGACCAGGCGGAGACCCAGTACTTC.

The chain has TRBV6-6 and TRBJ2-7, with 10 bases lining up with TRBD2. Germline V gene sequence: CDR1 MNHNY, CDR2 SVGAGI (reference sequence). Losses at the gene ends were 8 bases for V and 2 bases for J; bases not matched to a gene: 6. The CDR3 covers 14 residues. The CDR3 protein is CASSASGRTYEQYF. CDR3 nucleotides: TGTGCCAGCTCAGCTAGCGGGAGAACCTACGAGCAGTACTTC.

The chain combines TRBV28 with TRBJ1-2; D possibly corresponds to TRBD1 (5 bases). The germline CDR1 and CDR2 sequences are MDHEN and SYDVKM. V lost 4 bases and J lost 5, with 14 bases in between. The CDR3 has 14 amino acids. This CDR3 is CASSSPGIDYGYTF. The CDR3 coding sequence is TGTGCCAGCAGTTCCCCAGGGATTGATTATGGCTACACCTTC.

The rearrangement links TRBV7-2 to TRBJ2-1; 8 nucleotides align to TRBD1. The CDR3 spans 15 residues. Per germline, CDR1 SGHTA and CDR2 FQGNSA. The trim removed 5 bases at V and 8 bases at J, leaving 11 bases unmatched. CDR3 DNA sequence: TGTGCCAGCAGCAAACTCGGACAGGGTACCGATGAGCAGTTCTTC. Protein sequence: CASSKLGQGTDEQFF.

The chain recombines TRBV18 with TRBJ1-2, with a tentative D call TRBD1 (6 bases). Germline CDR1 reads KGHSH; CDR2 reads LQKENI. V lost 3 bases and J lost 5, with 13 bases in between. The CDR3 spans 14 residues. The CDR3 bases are TGTGCCAGCTCACCCCGGGACACTAGATATGGCTACACCTTC. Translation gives CASSPRDTRYGYTF.

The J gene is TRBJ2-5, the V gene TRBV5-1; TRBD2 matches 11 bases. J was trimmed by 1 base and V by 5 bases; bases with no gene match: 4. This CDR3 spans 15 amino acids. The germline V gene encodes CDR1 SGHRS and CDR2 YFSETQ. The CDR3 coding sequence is TGCGCCAGCAGTGGGGGACTAGCGGCCCAAGAGACCCAGTACTTC. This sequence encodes CASSGGLAAQETQYF.

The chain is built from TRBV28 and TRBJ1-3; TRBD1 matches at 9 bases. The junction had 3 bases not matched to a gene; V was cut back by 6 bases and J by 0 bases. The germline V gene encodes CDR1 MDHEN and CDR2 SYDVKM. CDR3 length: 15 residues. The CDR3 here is CASRKTGGSGNTIYF. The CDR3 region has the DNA TGTGCCAGCAGGAAGACAGGGGGCTCTGGAAACACCATATATTTT.

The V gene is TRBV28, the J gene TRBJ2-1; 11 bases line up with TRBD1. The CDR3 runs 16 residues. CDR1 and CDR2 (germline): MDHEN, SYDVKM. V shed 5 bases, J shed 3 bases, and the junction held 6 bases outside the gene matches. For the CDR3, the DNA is TGTGCCAGCAGTCCCGCGGGACAGGGGGGCTACAATGAGCAGTTCTTC. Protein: CASSPAGQGGYNEQFF.

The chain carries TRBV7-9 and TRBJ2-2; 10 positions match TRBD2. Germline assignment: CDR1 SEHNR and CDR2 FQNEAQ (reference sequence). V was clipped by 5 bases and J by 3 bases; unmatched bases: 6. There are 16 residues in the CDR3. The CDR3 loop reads CASSQIAGGHTGELFF. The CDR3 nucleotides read TGTGCCAGCAGCCAAATAGCGGGGGGCCACACCGGGGAGCTGTTTTTT.

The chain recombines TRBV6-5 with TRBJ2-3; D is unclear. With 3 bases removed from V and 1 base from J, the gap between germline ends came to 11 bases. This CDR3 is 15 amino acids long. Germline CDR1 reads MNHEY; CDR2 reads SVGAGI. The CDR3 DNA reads TGTGCCAGCAGTTATTCCCGCCCCGGCACAGATACGCAGTATTTT. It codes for CASSYSRPGTDTQYF.

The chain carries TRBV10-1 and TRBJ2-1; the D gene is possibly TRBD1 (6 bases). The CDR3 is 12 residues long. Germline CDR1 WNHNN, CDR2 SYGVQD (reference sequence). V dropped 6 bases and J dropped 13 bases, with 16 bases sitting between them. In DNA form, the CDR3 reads TGCGCCAGCAGACCGACAGGTTTGTCACAGTTCTTC. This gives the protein CASRPTGLSQFF.